The entry below describes one TCR beta chain. TCRdb's copy holds only in-frame clones and misses some; the assay was immunoSEQ multiplex PCR. The repertoire holds approximately 170,000 clones, with more than 85% as singletons. These data are taken from a study of blood T cell repertoires in COVID-19. Across the study: COVID-19 samples, acute and convalescent, were from the United States, Italy and Spain.

It was during active infection that Seattle patients were enrolled and then longitudinally followed. This sequence originates from a woman aged 55-75 years with COVID-19, enrolled during active disease. Sequenced: peripheral blood.

CDR3 bases: TGTGCCAGCGAGTTAAGCTCCTACAATGAGCAGTTCTTC. This sequence encodes CASELSSYNEQFF. This rearrangement joins TRBV12-3 or TRBV12-4 to TRBJ2-1; no reliable D call. V lost 8 bases and J lost 0, with 8 bases in between. The length of the CDR3 is 13 residues.